One sample yielded the 21 T cell receptor beta chains listed below, sequenced in a study of CD8+ T cells in alopecia areata. Extracted RNA was reverse transcribed, and the resulting cDNA served as sequencing template. Here immunoSEQ multiplex PCR was the method, and the copy in TCRdb shows in-frame clones only, minus some. Of roughly 100,000 clones listed, over 75% are singletons. Indicated treatment: oral pan-JAK inhibitor, 5-10 mg twice daily. This specimen consisted of CD8+ T cells sorted from blood, obtained at roughly week 30, from a patient treated with tofacitinib. These receptors came from a human donor with alopecia areata.

This chain links TRBV27 with TRBJ2-7, with D hard to call. V was shortened by 2 bases and J by 6 bases, with 17 bases between the two germline ends. Germline V CDR1 and CDR2: MNHEY, SMNVEV (reference sequence). The CDR3 extends over 15 amino acids. Written as DNA, the CDR3 is TGTGCCAGCAGTTTAAATGGCCAGCCCCTAGGCGAGCAGTACTTC. Translating it yields CASSLNGQPLGEQYF.

V usage is TRBV27 and J usage is TRBJ1-5; D unresolved. CDR1 is MNHEY, CDR2 SMNVEV, per germline (reference sequence). Between the trimmed V and J ends, which lost 2 bases and 5 bases, there was a span of 10 bases. CDR3 size: 14 residues. Here the CDR3 DNA reads TGTGCCAGCAGTTTAACGGCCTCTGATCAGCCCCAGCATTTT. Translated, it gives CASSLTASDQPQHF.

The gene calls are TRBV6-5 and TRBJ2-7, with D possibly being TRBD1 (5 bases). Looked up from germline, CDR1 is MNHEY and CDR2 is SVGAGI. V gave up 0 bases and J gave up 7 bases, with 19 bases separating them. The CDR3 totals 16 residues. In DNA, the CDR3 is TGTGCCAGCAGTTACTCGGGGCTAGAACAATCTCCGGAGCAGTACTTC. It is translated as CASSYSGLEQSPEQYF.

This clone was detected once. One end of the junction does not line up with germline, which may come from a read error. CDR3 sequence: CAISGYGSSHEQYF. The CDR3 DNA follows: TGTGCCATCAGTGGGTACGGGAGCTCCCACGAGCAGTACTTC. This chain links TRBV10-3 with TRBJ2-7; TRBD2 might be the D (6 bases). CDR1 and CDR2 from the germline V gene are ENHRY and SYGVKD. This CDR3 has 14 residues.

The CDR3 coding sequence is TGTGCCAGCAGCCATAGCGGGGCGATCACAGATACGCAGTATTTT. Protein sequence: CASSHSGAITDTQYF. V is TRBV7-3 and J is TRBJ2-3; 8 bases map to TRBD2. The CDR3 has 15 residues. J was trimmed by 2 bases and V by 5 bases; bases with no gene match: 6. The germline CDR1 and CDR2 sequences are SGHTA and FQGTGA.

The chain carries TRBV27 and TRBJ2-7; unclear D gene. The germline CDR1 and CDR2 sequences are MNHEY and SMNVEV (reference sequence). Trimming pared 5 bases from V and 2 bases from J, leaving 13 bases between. The CDR3 covers 14 residues. The CDR3 DNA reads as TGTGCCAGCAGTACAAAAGAGACACCCTACGAGCAGTACTTC. This gives the protein CASSTKETPYEQYF.

The J gene is TRBJ1-5, the V gene TRBV27; D gene ambiguous. The CDR3 is 14 residues long. Germline lookup yields CDR1 MNHEY and CDR2 SMNVEV (reference sequence). Trimming left V 5 bases short and J 1 base short, with 9 bases between. CDR3 sequence: CASSPGFSNQPQHF. CDR3 in DNA: TGTGCCAGCAGTCCGGGGTTCAGCAATCAGCCCCAGCATTTT.

This chain uses TRBV4-1 with TRBJ2-7, with 8 bases that match TRBD2. CDR3 length: 15 residues. With 1 base clipped from V and 2 bases from J, the junction kept 4 bases outside the gene matches. Germline V gene sequence: CDR1 MGHRA, CDR2 YSYEKL. Written as DNA, the CDR3 is TGCGCCAGCAGCCAAGGGGTAGCGGGGACCTACGAGCAGTACTTC. Translated: CASSQGVAGTYEQYF.

J is TRBJ2-1 and V is TRBV29-1; a possible D gene is TRBD2 (6 bases). Between the trimmed V and J ends, which lost 7 bases and 2 bases, there was a span of 12 bases. This CDR3 has 13 amino acids. CDR1 is SQVTM, CDR2 ANQGSEA, per germline. CDR3 in DNA: TGCAGCGGAGAGCGGGTGCCCTACAATGAGCAGTTCTTC. It codes for CSGERVPYNEQFF.

V usage is TRBV27 and J usage is TRBJ1-2; D not resolved. With 3 bases removed from V and 1 base from J, the gap between germline ends came to 12 bases. Germline V CDR1 and CDR2: MNHEY, SMNVEV (reference sequence). The CDR3 spans 15 residues. The CDR3 sequence is CASSFSGGGNYGYTF. The CDR3 bases are TGTGCCAGCAGTTTCTCAGGAGGTGGTAACTATGGCTACACCTTC.

The chain employs TRBV30 and TRBJ2-7; D is uncertain. The CDR3 sequence is 12 residues long. Germline loops: CDR1 GTSNPN, CDR2 SVGIG (reference sequence). The V and J ends lost 2 bases and 1 base respectively, with 6 bases between them. The CDR3 here is CAWSPGSYEQYF. DNA of the CDR3: TGTGCCTGGAGTCCCGGATCCTACGAGCAGTACTTC.

This rearrangement joins TRBV9 to TRBJ1-1; 7 bases are shared with TRBD1. The germline CDR1 and CDR2 sequences are SGDLS and YYNGEE. V was pared by 7 bases and J by 5 bases, with 5 bases of the junction left unmatched. The CDR3 length is 12 residues. DNA for the CDR3: TGTGCCAGCGGGGACAGTCTAACTGAAGCTTTCTTT. It codes for CASGDSLTEAFF.

The rearrangement uses TRBV29-1 and TRBJ1-2; TRBD1 agrees at 9 bases. J lost 8 bases, V lost 1 base, and 14 bases had no gene match. Germline CDR1 is SQVTM and CDR2 is ANQGSEA. This CDR3 is built from 16 residues. The CDR3 nucleotides read TGCAGCGTTGAAGTTGTCGGGACAGGGTTTGCGGGGGGCTACACCTTC. The encoded protein is CSVEVVGTGFAGGYTF.

The V and J genes are TRBV27 and TRBJ1-2, with D maybe TRBD1 (6 bases). The CDR3 consists of 15 residues. V was trimmed by 2 bases and J by 4 bases, leaving 14 bases between them. CDR1 MNHEY and CDR2 SMNVEV come from the germline V gene (reference sequence). The CDR3 protein is CASSLVGTRLYGYTF. CDR3 in DNA: TGTGCCAGCAGTTTAGTCGGGACACGGCTCTATGGCTACACCTTC.

The table lists this clone with a count of one. This chain links TRBV27 with TRBJ2-7; D unclear. The CDR3 totals 13 residues. V dropped 2 bases and J dropped 5 bases, with 10 bases sitting between them. Germline V gene data show CDR1 as MNHEY and CDR2 as SMNVEV (reference sequence). The CDR3 nucleotides read TGTGCCAGCAGTTTAAGTGCTAAGAACGAGCAGTACTTC. It encodes CASSLSAKNEQYF.

The chain couples TRBV7-9 to TRBJ2-2; D is perhaps TRBD2 (6 bases). There are 15 residues in the CDR3. The germline V gene encodes CDR1 SEHNR and CDR2 FQNEAQ (reference sequence). Trimming removed 5 bases from V and 3 bases from J, with 13 bases in between. This chain's CDR3 is CASSPSSGDTGELFF. DNA of the CDR3: TGTGCCAGCAGCCCCAGTAGCGGTGACACCGGGGAGCTGTTTTTT.

The rearrangement joins TRBV10-3 to TRBJ2-7; unclear D gene. CDR1 is ENHRY, CDR2 SYGVKD, per germline. Between the trimmed V and J ends, which lost 4 bases and 3 bases, there was a span of 16 bases. The CDR3 has 15 residues. The CDR3 DNA is TGTGCCATCAGTGGAGTTACGGAAAACTTCTACGAGCAGTACTTC. Amino acid sequence: CAISGVTENFYEQYF.

This chain uses TRBV29-1 with TRBJ2-1, with TRBD2 matching over 10 bases. In germline, CDR1 is SQVTM, CDR2 ANQGSEA. The CDR3 runs to 14 residues. The trim removed 6 bases at V and 8 bases at J, leaving 10 bases unmatched. CDR3 loop: CSVSAAGGLYEQFF. CDR3 sequence (DNA): TGCAGCGTCTCCGCAGCGGGGGGGCTCTATGAGCAGTTCTTC.

The chain links TRBV4-2 to TRBJ2-3; D possibly uses TRBD1 or TRBD2 (6 bases each). Trimming removed 5 bases at V and 4 bases at J, with 16 bases between. Germline CDR1 is LGHNA and CDR2 is YNFKEQ. The CDR3 runs 15 residues. The CDR3 nucleotides are TGTGCCAGCAGCGGGGGGCCTCCCTCCCCAGATACGCAGTATTTT. This sequence encodes CASSGGPPSPDTQYF.

This clone was seen a single time. This rearrangement joins TRBV9 to TRBJ1-2; possible D gene TRBD1, 5 bases. Germline V gene lookup returns CDR1 SGDLS and CDR2 YYNGEE. This CDR3 spans 18 amino acids. Trimming left V 0 bases short and J 4 bases short, with 22 bases between. CDR3 loop: CASSVEEMYGGGFYGYTF. The CDR3 DNA is TGTGCCAGCAGCGTAGAGGAAATGTACGGTGGGGGTTTCTATGGCTACACCTTC.

The V and J genes are TRBV2 and TRBJ2-1; D is unclear. CDR1 SNHLY and CDR2 FYNNEI come from the germline V gene. The CDR3 has 14 amino acids. Trimming removed 0 bases at V and 8 bases at J, with 11 bases between. CDR3 DNA sequence: TGTGCCAGCAGTGAAGCGCGGCCGGATGATGAGCAGTTCTTC. Translation gives CASSEARPDDEQFF.